This T cell receptor beta chain was observed in a study of blood T cell repertoires in COVID-19. Study in general: From T cells, B-cell-depleted T cells, or PBMCs came the material, which was cDNA or gDNA.

In the original analysis: Estimation of nucleated cell counts was performed using reference gene primer amplification. This table comes from immunoSEQ multiplex PCR, and its TCRdb copy is limited to in-frame clones, with some not included. The V and J calls and clone size are taken from that table; D and trimming were inferred from the DNA. In the table there are some 150,000 clones, around 90% of which are singletons. V trimming: 3 bases; J trimming: 7 bases; junction bases outside the gene matches: 12. Germline CDR1 is SGHRS and CDR2 is YFSETQ. The CDR3 extends over 16 amino acids. The rearrangement links TRBV5-1 to TRBJ2-1; 8 nucleotides align to TRBD1. Input material: peripheral blood. This clonotype was obtained from a woman aged 60-70 years with active or convalescent COVID-19. This CDR3 reads CASSWTGSRVGNEQFF. DNA for the CDR3: TGCGCCAGCAGCTGGACAGGGAGCCGCGTTGGAAATGAGCAGTTCTTC.